The next 24 T cell receptor beta chains were all read from a single sample in a study of blood T cell repertoires in COVID-19. Method: immunoSEQ multiplex PCR; TCRdb's copy keeps in-frame clones and lacks some. The sample gives about 24,000 clones, approximately 91% of which show up once; 25% to 30% is in the top ten. Input material: peripheral blood. The source is a man between 65 and 85 years old with COVID-19, enrolled during active disease.

The J gene is TRBJ2-2, the V gene TRBV11-2; D remains ambiguous. From germline, CDR1 is SGHAT and CDR2 FQNNGV. The CDR3 is 14 residues long. Trimming cost V 1 base and J 6 bases, with 9 bases left between them. CDR3 region: CASSLGPISGELFF. Written as DNA, the CDR3 is TGTGCCAGCAGCTTAGGGCCCATTTCCGGGGAGCTGTTTTTT.

This clone appeared once. The chain uses TRBV11-2 and TRBJ2-2; 7 bases match TRBD2. V was pared by 3 bases and J by 7 bases, with 17 bases of the junction left unmatched. The CDR3 contains 18 residues. The germline CDR1 and CDR2 sequences are SGHAT and FQNNGV. CDR3 nucleotide sequence: TGTGCCAGCAGCTTCGGGGGTAATTGGGGGAGGGCAGGCGGGGAGCTGTTTTTT. Amino acids: CASSFGGNWGRAGGELFF.

The chain has TRBV4-1 and TRBJ2-3; TRBD1 might be the D (5 bases). Looked up from germline, CDR1 is MGHRA and CDR2 is YSYEKL. V lost 4 bases and J lost 4, with 15 bases in between. CDR3 length: 15 amino acids. CDR3 loop: CASSRGLLGPDTQYF. For the CDR3, the DNA is TGCGCCAGCAGCCGTGGGCTTTTGGGGCCAGATACGCAGTATTTT.

The CDR3 nucleotides are TGTGCCATCAGCCGTAGCGGGAGCAATGCAGATACGCAGTATTTT. Translated, it gives CAISRSGSNADTQYF. The rearrangement joins TRBV10-3 to TRBJ2-3, with TRBD2 matching 9 bases. The V segment lost 6 bases and the J segment 4 bases; nucleotides outside the gene matches: 8. Germline CDR1 ENHRY, CDR2 SYGVKD. This CDR3 comprises 15 residues.

The chain joins TRBV2 to TRBJ2-2; TRBD1 is a possible D gene (5 bases). V was cut by 1 base and J by 4 bases, with 13 bases left in between. CDR1 is SNHLY and CDR2 is FYNNEI in the germline V gene. This CDR3 spans 16 amino acids. CDR3 loop: CASSEGIRVRTGELFF. For the CDR3, the DNA is TGTGCCAGCAGTGAAGGCATCAGGGTGCGCACCGGGGAGCTGTTTTTT.

Only one count was recorded for this clone. V gene TRBV7-9 combines with J gene TRBJ2-7, with D possibly TRBD2 on 5 matching bases. Germline V gives CDR1 SEHNR, CDR2 FQNEAQ (reference sequence). The CDR3 has 15 residues. Trimming shortened V by 1 base and J by 2 bases, and 12 bases separated the two germline ends. Here the CDR3 DNA reads TGTGCCAGCAGCTTAGGCCAGCGGTCTCCCTACGAGCAGTACTTC. Its protein product is CASSLGQRSPYEQYF.

This clone appeared once. The chain carries TRBV4-2 and TRBJ1-1; D remains ambiguous. There are 16 residues in the CDR3. Between the trimmed V and J ends, which lost 0 bases and 8 bases, there was a span of 19 bases. From germline, CDR1 is LGHNA and CDR2 YNFKEQ. CDR3 amino acids: CASSQERFSPFSEAFF. DNA of the CDR3: TGTGCCAGCAGCCAAGAACGGTTTTCACCCTTCTCGGAAGCTTTCTTT.

By its share, this clone is medium-sized. Different DNA sequences within this sample yield the same CDR3. The chain couples TRBV3-1 (or the pseudogene TRBV3-2) to TRBJ1-1; maybe TRBD1 (6 bases). Deletions cut 8 bases from V and 5 bases from J, with 9 bases between. Germline V gene lookup returns CDR1 LGHDT and CDR2 YNNKEL (reference sequence). This CDR3 contains 11 residues. This CDR3 reads CASRGGTEAFF. CDR3 in DNA: TGTGCCAGCCGAGGGGGAACTGAAGCTTTCTTT.

This chain links TRBV7-9 with TRBJ2-3; 7 positions match TRBD2. With V trimmed by 5 bases and J by 6 bases, 8 bases remained unmatched. This CDR3 contains 14 residues. Looked up from germline, CDR1 is SEHNR and CDR2 is FQNEAQ (reference sequence). CDR3 protein: CASSPWGGPDTQYF. The CDR3 DNA is TGTGCCAGCAGCCCGTGGGGAGGGCCGGATACGCAGTATTTT.

The rearrangement links TRBV19 to TRBJ1-5, with D unclear. The CDR3 runs to 15 residues. Trimming took 6 bases from V and 4 from J, leaving 16 bases between them. Germline values: CDR1 LNHDA, CDR2 SQIVND (reference sequence). CDR3 DNA: TGTGCCAGTAGCCGCCCCCAGAGAGGAAATCAGCCCCAGCATTTT. It encodes CASSRPQRGNQPQHF.

The table lists this clone with a count of one. This chain joins TRBV7-2 and TRBJ2-1, with TRBD2 identical over 12 bases. Trimming cost V 5 bases and J 5 bases; bases outside gene matches: 4. The CDR3 length is 15 residues. Per the germline V gene, CDR1 is SGHTA and CDR2 is FQGNSA. The CDR3 DNA is TGTGCCAGCAGCACGACTAGCGGGGGTCACAATGAGCAGTTCTTC. It codes for CASSTTSGGHNEQFF.

The J gene is TRBJ2-3, the V gene TRBV18; 11 bases fit TRBD1. V trimming: 3 bases; J trimming: 2 bases; junction bases outside the gene matches: 4. This CDR3 region has 16 residues. CDR1 KGHSH and CDR2 LQKENI come from the germline V gene. The CDR3 loop reads CASSPTGQGVTDTQYF. The CDR3 DNA reads as TGTGCCAGCTCACCGACGGGACAGGGGGTCACAGATACGCAGTATTTT.

The J gene is TRBJ2-5, the V gene TRBV24-1; TRBD1 is a possible D gene (5 bases). The length of the CDR3 is 15 residues. CDR1 is KGHDR, CDR2 SFDVKD, per germline. Trimming cost V 2 bases and J 0 bases, with 9 bases left between them. Written as DNA, the CDR3 is TGTGCCACCAGTGATTCGACAGAGTACCAAGAGACCCAGTACTTC. Encoded protein: CATSDSTEYQETQYF.

DNA of the CDR3: TGTGCCAGCAGGCCTACAGGGGGAAACACTGAAGCTTTCTTT. Protein sequence: CASRPTGGNTEAFF. The rearrangement links TRBV5-6 to TRBJ1-1; 8 bases map to TRBD1. The CDR3 has 14 residues. Trimming took 5 bases from V and 2 from J; bases not matched to a gene: 5. Looked up from germline, CDR1 is SGHDT and CDR2 is YYEEEE. Full variable domain (remainder filled in from reference TRBV5-6 and TRBJ1-1): DAGVTQSPTHLIKTRGQQVTLRCSPKSGHDTVSWYQQALGQGPQFIFQYYEEEERQRGNFPDRFSGHQFPNYSSELNVNALLLGDSALYLCASRPTGGNTEAFFGQGTRLTVV.

The chain couples TRBV6-1 to TRBJ2-7; TRBD2 matches 9 bases. This CDR3 comprises 17 residues. V dropped 0 bases and J dropped 4; count of bases not matched to a gene: 10. Germline V lookup: CDR1 MNHNS, CDR2 SASEGT. In nucleotides, the CDR3 is TGTGCCAGCAGTGAAGCGGTGGGAAATCTAGCGGGGTACGAGCAGTACTTC. It is translated as CASSEAVGNLAGYEQYF.

The rearrangement uses TRBV7-9 and TRBJ2-3, with TRBD2 matching over 7 bases. The germline CDR1 and CDR2 sequences are SEHNR and FQNEAQ (reference sequence). The CDR3 covers 16 residues. After removal of 4 bases from V and 7 bases from J, the junction contained 14 bases not matched to a gene. CDR3 nucleotides: TGTGCCAGCAGCTCCGGAAGGGCGGGAGCTGTATATACGCAGTATTTT. Translated, it gives CASSSGRAGAVYTQYF. Full variable domain (missing parts from reference TRBV7-9 and TRBJ2-3): DTGVSQNPRHKITKRGQNVTFRCDPISEHNRLYWYRQTLGQGPEFLTYFQNEAQLEKSRLLSDRFSAERPKGSFSTLEIQRTEQGDSAMYLCASSSGRAGAVYTQYFGPGTRLTVL.

This chain links TRBV19 with TRBJ2-2, with 11 nucleotides matching TRBD2. CDR1 LNHDA and CDR2 SQIVND come from the germline V gene (reference sequence). The V segment lost 6 bases and the J segment 5 bases; nucleotides outside the gene matches: 8. The CDR3 runs to 16 residues. CDR3 sequence: CASSLFWTSGTGELFF. The CDR3 DNA reads TGTGCCAGTAGCCTTTTTTGGACTAGCGGGACCGGGGAGCTGTTTTTT.

V and J are TRBV10-1 and TRBJ2-7; a weak D match, TRBD1 (6 bases). The CDR3 length is 14 residues. Trimming left V 3 bases short and J 3 bases short, with 12 bases between. Germline V gene data show CDR1 as WNHNN and CDR2 as SYGVQD (reference sequence). The CDR3 nucleotides read TGCGCCAGCAGTGATCCCGGGACAATCTACGAGCAGTACTTC. This sequence encodes CASSDPGTIYEQYF.

This clone was seen only a few times. The chain couples TRBV11-2 to TRBJ2-7; unclear D gene. The V end lost 5 bases, the J end lost 6 bases, and 11 bases lay between the germline ends. CDR1 is SGHAT and CDR2 is FQNNGV in the germline V gene. The CDR3 consists of 12 residues. The CDR3 region is CASSTTRGEQYF. CDR3 nucleotides: TGTGCCAGCAGCACCACCCGAGGCGAGCAGTACTTC.

The V and J genes are TRBV5-4 and TRBJ1-2; 9 bases map to TRBD1. This CDR3 spans 15 amino acids. CDR1 and CDR2 (germline): SGHNT, YYREEE (reference sequence). Losses at the gene ends were 4 bases for V and 4 bases for J; bases not matched to a gene: 8. CDR3 loop: CASSTGQGWGYGYTF. DNA of the CDR3: TGTGCCAGCAGCACGGGACAGGGATGGGGCTATGGCTACACCTTC. Variable domain in full (rest from reference TRBV5-4 and TRBJ1-2): ETGVTQSPTHLIKTRGQQVTLRCSSQSGHNTVSWYQQALGQGPQFIFQYYREEENGRGNFPPRFSGLQFPNYSSELNVNALELDDSALYLCASSTGQGWGYGYTFGSGTRLTVV.

The V gene is TRBV13, the J gene TRBJ2-3; the match to TRBD2 covers 7 bases. This CDR3 spans 16 amino acids. Germline CDR1 and CDR2: PRHDT and FYEKMQ (reference sequence). With V trimmed by 5 bases and J by 0 bases, 8 bases remained unmatched. The CDR3 loop reads CASSTASGMSTDTQYF. CDR3 DNA sequence: TGTGCCAGCAGCACGGCCAGCGGGATGAGCACAGATACGCAGTATTTT.

V is TRBV25-1 and J is TRBJ1-2; 8 positions match TRBD1. The V segment lost 6 bases and the J segment 4 bases; nucleotides outside the gene matches: 7. The CDR3 is 14 residues long. Germline CDR1 and CDR2: MGHDK and SYGVNS. CDR3 protein: CASSSWTGTYGYTF. CDR3 DNA sequence: TGTGCCAGCAGCTCTTGGACAGGGACCTATGGCTACACCTTC.

The V gene is TRBV6-5, the J gene TRBJ1-2; 7 bases match TRBD1. The CDR3 has 14 residues. Trimming took 7 bases from V and 2 from J; bases not matched to a gene: 7. Germline assignment: CDR1 MNHEY and CDR2 SVGAGI. The CDR3 reads CASTPTGANYGYTF. CDR3 in DNA: TGTGCCAGCACTCCAACAGGGGCCAACTATGGCTACACCTTC.

This clone came up once. The chain carries TRBV7-8 and TRBJ1-5; possible D gene TRBD1, 6 bases. The germline V gene has CDR1 SGHVS and CDR2 FQNEAQ. CDR3 size: 13 residues. V was clipped by 5 bases and J by 6 bases, with 11 bases between them. The CDR3: CASSGGTLQPQHF. The CDR3 DNA sequence: TGTGCCAGCAGCGGAGGGACACTTCAGCCCCAGCATTTT.